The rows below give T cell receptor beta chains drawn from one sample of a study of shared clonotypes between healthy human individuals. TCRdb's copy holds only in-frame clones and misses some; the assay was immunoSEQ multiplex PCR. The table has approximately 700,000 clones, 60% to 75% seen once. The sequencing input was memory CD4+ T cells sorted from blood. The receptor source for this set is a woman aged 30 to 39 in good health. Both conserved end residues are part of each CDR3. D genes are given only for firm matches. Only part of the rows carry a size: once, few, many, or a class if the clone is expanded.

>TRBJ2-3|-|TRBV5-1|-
TGCGCCAGCAAGGAAGGGGGAGGGCCGGTAGATACGCAGTATTTT
CASKEGGGPVDTQYF
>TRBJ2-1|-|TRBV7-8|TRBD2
TGTGCCAGCAGCTCGCTAGCGGGAGGATCAGGGAACAATGAGCAGTTCTTC
CASSSLAGGSGNNEQFF
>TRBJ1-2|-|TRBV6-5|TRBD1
TGTGCCAGCAGTTACTCCGGACAGGGGAATGGCTACACCTTC
CASSYSGQGNGYTF
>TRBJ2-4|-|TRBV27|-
TGTGCCAGCAGCGGACGTGGGGAGAAACTAGCCAAAAACATTCAGTACTTC
CASSGRGEKLAKNIQYF
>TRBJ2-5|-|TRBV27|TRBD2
TGTGCCAGCAGGGGACTAGCGGAGAACGAAGAGACCCAGTACTTC
CASRGLAENEETQYF
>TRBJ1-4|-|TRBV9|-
TGTGCCAGCAGCGTCGGATTAGGTGAAAAACTGTTTTTT
CASSVGLGEKLFF
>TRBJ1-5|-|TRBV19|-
TGTGCCAGTAGTATAGGGTTTAGGCGACCCCAGCATTTT
CASSIGFRRPQHF
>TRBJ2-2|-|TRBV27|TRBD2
TGTGCCAGCACTCGGACTAGCGGGAGAGGATACACCGGGGAGCTGTTTTTT
CASTRTSGRGYTGELFF
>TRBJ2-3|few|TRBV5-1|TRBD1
TGCGCCAGCAGCTTCGGGACAGTAGGAGATACGCAGTATTTT
CASSFGTVGDTQYF
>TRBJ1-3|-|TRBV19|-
TGTGCCAGTAGTGCCGCAAAAAGCTCTGGAAACACCATATATTTT
CASSAAKSSGNTIYF
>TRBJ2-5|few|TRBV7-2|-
TGTGCCAGCAGCTTAGGAGTAGTGAGCGTTACGGAGACCCAGTACTTC
CASSLGVVSVTETQYF
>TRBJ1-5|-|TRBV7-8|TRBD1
TGTGCCAGCAGTCGGGACAGAAGCAATCAGCCCCAGCATTTT
CASSRDRSNQPQHF
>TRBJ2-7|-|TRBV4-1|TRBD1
TGCGCCAGCAGCCAAGCTTCGGGACAGGGTGTATACGAGCAGTACTTC
CASSQASGQGVYEQYF
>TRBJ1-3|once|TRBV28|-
TGTGCCAGCAGTTTGCCCGCCAGCTCTGGAAACACCATATATTTT
CASSLPASSGNTIYF
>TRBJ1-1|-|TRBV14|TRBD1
TGTGCCAGCAGCCAGGGCAGGGGGCACGCTTTCTTT
CASSQGRGHAFF
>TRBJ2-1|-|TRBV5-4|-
TGTGCCAGCAGCTTGCCAGGGGCCGAGGGTAATGAGCAGTTCTTC
CASSLPGAEGNEQFF
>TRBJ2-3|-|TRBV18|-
TGTGCCAGCTCACCAGGGGGGCGAGGAACCACAGATACGCAGTATTTT
CASSPGGRGTTDTQYF
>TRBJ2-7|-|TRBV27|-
TGTGCCAGCAGTCCGGGAAAACACTACGAGCAGTACTTC
CASSPGKHYEQYF
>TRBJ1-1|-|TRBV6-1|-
TGTGCCAGCAGTGAAGCGGACGTATACACTGAAGCTTTCTTT
CASSEADVYTEAFF
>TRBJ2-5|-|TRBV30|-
TGTGCCTGGGCTTGGCGGGGAGGCGGCGGAGCAATTCCTAGGGAGCAGTACTTC
CAWAWRGGGGAIPREQYF